A selection of T cell receptor beta chains follows, all from one sample in a study of T cells in Graves' hyperthyroidism and ophthalmopathy. TCRdb redid the calling of the multiplex PCR reads with MiXCR, one entry per CDR3 protein. The sample includes hundreds of thousands of distinct CDR3 sequences, approximately 40% seen only once; the top ten take 7.5% to 9.5%. Sequencing input: blood. All receptors derive from a man between 18 and 35 years old with Graves' hyperthyroidism. The CDR3 runs from the conserved cysteine through the conserved F or W. The D gene is left open where the match is weak. Not all rows give a size; the values are once, few, many and, for expanded clones, a class.

V gene	CDR3 length	D gene	J gene	clone size	CDR3 DNA	CDR3 protein
TRBV15	14	NA	TRBJ2-6	NA	TGTGCCACCAGCCTCACCTCTGGGGCCAACGTCCTGACTTTC	CATSLTSGANVLTF
TRBV7-9	13	NA	TRBJ2-7	many	TGTGCCAGCAGCGGAACACGCGCCTACGAGCAGTACTTC	CASSGTRAYEQYF
TRBV29-1	12	NA	TRBJ1-2	few	TGCAGCGTTGAAGAGGGAACCTATGGCTACACCTTC	CSVEEGTYGYTF
TRBV7-9	15	NA	TRBJ1-2	many	TGTGCCAGCCCCTCTCCACCGAGCGGCGCGTATGGCTACACCTTC	CASPSPPSGAYGYTF
TRBV7-8	14	NA	TRBJ2-7	NA	TGTGCCAGCAGTACCGGGACGGCCTACTACGAGCAGTACTTC	CASSTGTAYYEQYF
TRBV7-6	17	NA	TRBJ2-2	NA	TGTGCCAGCAGCTTAAGAAGGCGGGGCTCGCACACCGGGGAGCTGTTTTTT	CASSLRRRGSHTGELFF
TRBV6-1	15	NA	TRBJ2-7	few	TGTGCCAGCACCCGAAGCCCGGTGGTTTTAGACGAGCAGTACTTC	CASTRSPVVLDEQYF
TRBV19	14	NA	TRBJ1-3	NA	TGTGCCACGACGAGTAGGGGCTCTGGAAACGCCATATATTTT	CATTSRGSGNAIYF
TRBV19	16	NA	TRBJ2-7	NA	TGTGCCAGTAGTCCCCGTCCGGACTCCCCCTCCTACGAGCAGTACTTC	CASSPRPDSPSYEQYF
TRBV5-1	14	TRBD1	TRBJ2-7	NA	TGCGCCAGCAGCCATGGACAGGGGGCCGGGGAGCAGTACTTC	CASSHGQGAGEQYF
TRBV12-3/TRBV12-4	15	TRBD1	TRBJ1-1	few	TGTGCCAGCAGCTCCCTGGGACAGACGAACACTGAAGCTTTCTTT	CASSSLGQTNTEAFF
TRBV2	13	TRBD1	TRBJ1-2	NA	TGTGCCGGAAACGAAAGACAGGGAGATGGCTACACCTTC	CAGNERQGDGYTF
TRBV2	16	NA	TRBJ1-1	NA	TGTGCCAGCAGTGAATTTTTGGGGGACCAGAACACTGAAGCTTTCTTT	CASSEFLGDQNTEAFF
TRBV25-1	13	NA	TRBJ1-6	NA	TGTGCCAGCACTCCGGGACGGGATGCACCCCTCCACTTT	CASTPGRDAPLHF
TRBV15	15	TRBD1	TRBJ2-7	many	TGTGCCACCAGCAGAGTTAGGGACAGAACCTACGAGCAGTACTTC	CATSRVRDRTYEQYF
TRBV29-1	14	NA	TRBJ1-1	many	TGCAGCGTCCGAACCTTCGGACAGAACACTGAAGCTTTCTTT	CSVRTFGQNTEAFF
TRBV25-1	14	NA	TRBJ1-2	NA	TGTGCCAGCAGTTTAACGCATTCAGAGTATGGCTACACCTTC	CASSLTHSEYGYTF
TRBV10-2	14	NA	TRBJ1-1	NA	TGCGCCAGCAGCCCCGGGCGGGTACCCACTGAAGCTTTCTTT	CASSPGRVPTEAFF
TRBV7-2	14	NA	TRBJ1-1	many	TGTGCCAGCAGCTTTCCCTGGGTAAACACTGAAGCTTTCTTT	CASSFPWVNTEAFF
TRBV10-2	15	TRBD1	TRBJ1-2	many	TGCGCCAGCAGTGAGGAGTCTGAGGGGACAGGCGGCTACACCTTC	CASSEESEGTGGYTF
TRBV10-3	13	TRBD1	TRBJ1-5	NA	TGTGCCACCGGGACAGGGGCTAGGGAGCCCCAGCATTTT	CATGTGAREPQHF
TRBV11-2	15	TRBD1	TRBJ1-1	NA	TGTGCCAGCAGAAGCGAACAGGGGTTGTACACTGAAGCTTTCTTT	CASRSEQGLYTEAFF
TRBV9	15	NA	TRBJ2-7	few	TGTGCCAGCAGCGCGGAAGGGGGGGGCACCTACGAGCAGTACTTC	CASSAEGGGTYEQYF
TRBV6-6	15	NA	TRBJ2-7	NA	TGTGCCAGCAGTTCCCGGGACGGACTCTCCTACGAGCAGTACTTC	CASSSRDGLSYEQYF
TRBV5-6	12	NA	TRBJ2-7	NA	TGTGCCAGCAGCCGACCATACAACGAGCAGTACTTC	CASSRPYNEQYF
TRBV7-9	18	TRBD1	TRBJ1-2	few	TGTGCCAGCAGCTTAGGGGGGACAGGGACTTCGGGTAACTATGGCTACACCTTC	CASSLGGTGTSGNYGYTF
TRBV20-1	12	NA	TRBJ2-7	NA	TGCAGTGCTAGGGGTGTATCCTACGAGCAGTACTTC	CSARGVSYEQYF
TRBV20-1	13	NA	TRBJ1-5	many	TGCAGTGCTAGAGCTTTGGTGGATCAGCCCCAGCATTTT	CSARALVDQPQHF
TRBV14	14	TRBD1	TRBJ1-2	few	TGTGCCAGCAGCCAGGGGACAGGAGGGCGAGGTGACACCTTC	CASSQGTGGRGDTF
TRBV4-1	16	NA	TRBJ1-6	few	TGTGCCAGCAGCCAAGAAGAGTCGGATCTTGGTTCACCCCTCCACTTT	CASSQEESDLGSPLHF
TRBV20-1	14	TRBD1	TRBJ1-6	NA	TGCAGTGCTAGACCACAGGGGGAGGATTCACCCCTCCACTTT	CSARPQGEDSPLHF
TRBV5-1	13	TRBD1	TRBJ2-7	once	TGCGCCAGCAGGGGGGACAGGGCCTACGAGCAGTACTTC	CASRGDRAYEQYF
TRBV20-1	15	NA	TRBJ2-6	few	TGCAGTGCCGAGGACAGCGTCTCTGGGGCCAACGTCCTGACTTTC	CSAEDSVSGANVLTF
TRBV9	14	TRBD1	TRBJ1-2	many	TGTGCCAGCACCCCAGGGACAGGGGATTATGGCTACACCTTC	CASTPGTGDYGYTF
TRBV15	16	TRBD1	TRBJ2-7	many	TGTGCCACCAGCAGCACCCGAACGGACAGGGCAGGGGAGCAGTACTTC	CATSSTRTDRAGEQYF
TRBV12-3/TRBV12-4	15	TRBD1	TRBJ2-2	NA	TGTGCCAGCAGTTCGCGACAGGGGGCGAGCGGGGAGCTGTTTTTT	CASSSRQGASGELFF
TRBV29-1	12	TRBD1	TRBJ2-2	many	TGCAGCGTTGGGACAGGGAGCGGGGAGCTGTTTTTT	CSVGTGSGELFF
TRBV13	13	NA	TRBJ2-7	few	TGTGCCAGCAGCTCAGAGGGGACGAACGAGCAGTACTTC	CASSSEGTNEQYF
TRBV7-2	15	TRBD2	TRBJ2-5	many	TGTGCCAGCAGCTTACAGTTAGCGGGAGTACAGACCCAGTACTTC	CASSLQLAGVQTQYF
TRBV12-3/TRBV12-4	14	NA	TRBJ2-7	NA	TGTGCCAGCAGTTTCTGGGGCCGCACCTACGAGCAGTACTTC	CASSFWGRTYEQYF
TRBV24-1	12	NA	TRBJ2-3	few	TGTGCCACCAGTGATTATGAGGATACGCAGTATTTT	CATSDYEDTQYF
TRBV6-5	14	TRBD1	TRBJ1-5	few	TGTGCCAGCAGCTCCGGACAGGGACTGCAGCCCCAGCATTTT	CASSSGQGLQPQHF
TRBV5-1	13	NA	TRBJ1-2	many	TGCGCCAGCAGCCTGAGGGGAGATGGAGGCTACACCTTC	CASSLRGDGGYTF
TRBV2	16	TRBD2	TRBJ2-7	NA	TGTGCCAGCAGTACCTCGGGACTAGCGGGAGAGGGGGAGCAGTACTTC	CASSTSGLAGEGEQYF
TRBV2	13	TRBD1	TRBJ2-5	many	TGTGCCAGCGGCTGGACAGGGGGAGAGACCCAGTACTTC	CASGWTGGETQYF
TRBV13	12	NA	TRBJ1-6	few	TGTGCCAGCAGCGAAGACTCTTCACCCCTCCACTTT	CASSEDSSPLHF
TRBV7-8	15	NA	TRBJ1-5	few	TGTGCCAGCAGCTTAGAATCAGGGGAAGATCAGCCCCAGCATTTT	CASSLESGEDQPQHF
TRBV14	14	NA	TRBJ2-5	NA	TGTGCCAGCAGCCGGGGAGGAGGGATTGGGACCCAGTACTTC	CASSRGGGIGTQYF